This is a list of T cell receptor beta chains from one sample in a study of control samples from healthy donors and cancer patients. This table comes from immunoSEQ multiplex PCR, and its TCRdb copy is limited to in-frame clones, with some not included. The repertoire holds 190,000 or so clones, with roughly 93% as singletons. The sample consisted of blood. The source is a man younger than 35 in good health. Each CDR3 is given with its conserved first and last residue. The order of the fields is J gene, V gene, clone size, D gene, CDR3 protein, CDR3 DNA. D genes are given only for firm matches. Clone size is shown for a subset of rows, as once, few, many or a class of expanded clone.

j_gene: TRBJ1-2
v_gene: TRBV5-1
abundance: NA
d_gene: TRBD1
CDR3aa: CASSGDRVQHGYTF
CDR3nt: TGCGCCAGCAGCGGAGACAGGGTTCAGCATGGCTACACCTTC

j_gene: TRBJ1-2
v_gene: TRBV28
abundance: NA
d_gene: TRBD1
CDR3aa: CASSQLPGGADGYTF
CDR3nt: TGTGCCAGCAGTCAACTTCCAGGGGGCGCAGATGGCTACACCTTC

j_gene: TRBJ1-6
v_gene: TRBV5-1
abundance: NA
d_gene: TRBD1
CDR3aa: CASSLMGQISSYNSPLHF
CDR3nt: TGCGCCAGCAGCTTGATGGGACAGATCAGCTCCTATAATTCACCCCTCCACTTT

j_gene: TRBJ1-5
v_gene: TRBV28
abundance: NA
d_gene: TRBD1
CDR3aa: CASVRGGTNNQPQHF
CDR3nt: TGTGCCAGCGTCAGGGGGGGAACGAACAATCAGCCCCAGCATTTT

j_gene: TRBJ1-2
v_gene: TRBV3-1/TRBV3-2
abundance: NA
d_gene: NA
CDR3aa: CASSQGQGHYGYTF
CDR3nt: TGTGCCAGCAGCCAAGGGCAGGGGCACTATGGCTACACCTTC

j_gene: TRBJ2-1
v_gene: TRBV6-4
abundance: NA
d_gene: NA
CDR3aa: CASSDSHTGDNEQFF
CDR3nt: TGTGCCAGCAGTGACTCGCACACCGGGGACAATGAGCAGTTCTTC

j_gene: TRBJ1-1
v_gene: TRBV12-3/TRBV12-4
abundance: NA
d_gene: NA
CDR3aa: CASSDSGTKPAFF
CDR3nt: TGTGCCAGCAGTGATTCCGGGACAAAGCCTGCTTTCTTT

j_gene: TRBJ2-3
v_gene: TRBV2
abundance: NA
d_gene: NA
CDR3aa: CASNVLATTDTQYF
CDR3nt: TGTGCCAGCAATGTGCTAGCGACCACAGATACGCAGTATTTT

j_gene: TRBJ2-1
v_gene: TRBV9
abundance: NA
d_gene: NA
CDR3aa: CASSVGATLSYNEQFF
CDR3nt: TGTGCCAGCAGCGTAGGCGCAACCCTAAGTTACAATGAGCAGTTCTTC

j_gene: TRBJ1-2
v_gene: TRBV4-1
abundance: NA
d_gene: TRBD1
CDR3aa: CASSQRQGRVDGYTF
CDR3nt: TGCGCCAGCAGCCAGAGACAGGGGAGGGTGGATGGCTACACCTTC

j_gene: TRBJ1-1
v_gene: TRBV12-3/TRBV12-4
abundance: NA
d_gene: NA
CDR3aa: CASSSSLGAFF
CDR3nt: TGTGCCAGCAGTTCCAGCTTGGGGGCTTTCTTT

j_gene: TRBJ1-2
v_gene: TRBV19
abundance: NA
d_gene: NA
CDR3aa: CASSSFRDSAPYGYTF
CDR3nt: TGTGCCAGTAGCTCCTTCCGGGACTCTGCCCCATATGGCTACACCTTC

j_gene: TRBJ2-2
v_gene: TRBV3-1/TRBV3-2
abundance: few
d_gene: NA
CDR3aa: CASSHSDRRGSGELFF
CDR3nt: TGTGCCAGCAGCCATTCCGACAGAAGGGGGAGCGGGGAGCTGTTTTTT

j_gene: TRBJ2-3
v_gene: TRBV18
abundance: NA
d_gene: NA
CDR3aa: CASSPQGVSDTQYF
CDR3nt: TGTGCCAGCTCACCACAGGGGGTATCAGATACGCAGTATTTT

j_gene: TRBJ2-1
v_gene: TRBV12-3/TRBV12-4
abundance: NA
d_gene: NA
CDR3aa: CASRIPGAGEQFF
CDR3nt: TGTGCCAGCAGGATCCCGGGCGCGGGGGAGCAGTTCTTC

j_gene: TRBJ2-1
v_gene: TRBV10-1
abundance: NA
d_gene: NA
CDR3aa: CASTNSRSSYNEQFF
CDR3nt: TGCGCCAGCACTAACTCTAGGAGCTCCTACAATGAGCAGTTCTTC

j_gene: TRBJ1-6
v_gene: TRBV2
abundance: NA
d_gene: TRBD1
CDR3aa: CASSSNRGDSPLHF
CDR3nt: TGTGCCAGCTCTTCCAACAGGGGTGATTCACCCCTCCACTTT

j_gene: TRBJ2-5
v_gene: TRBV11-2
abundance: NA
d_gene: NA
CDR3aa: CASSFRRDSQPQETQYF
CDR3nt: TGTGCCAGCAGCTTTCGGAGGGACTCCCAGCCTCAAGAGACCCAGTACTTC

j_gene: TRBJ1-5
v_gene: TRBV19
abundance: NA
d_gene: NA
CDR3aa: CASSFGHRDQPQHF
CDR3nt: TGTGCCAGTAGTTTCGGACACAGGGATCAGCCCCAGCATTTT

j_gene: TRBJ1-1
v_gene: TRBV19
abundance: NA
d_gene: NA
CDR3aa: CASSVDGYTEAFF
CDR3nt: TGTGCCAGTAGTGTTGACGGATACACTGAAGCTTTCTTT

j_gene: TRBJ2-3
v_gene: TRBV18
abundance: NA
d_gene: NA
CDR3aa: CASSRSPMTGALPAYF
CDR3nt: TGTGCCAGCTCACGAAGCCCCATGACGGGGGCCCTCCCCGCGTATTTT

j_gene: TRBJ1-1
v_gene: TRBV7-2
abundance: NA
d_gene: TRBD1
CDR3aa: CASSSMTGGEAFF
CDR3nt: TGTGCCAGCAGCTCCATGACAGGGGGTGAAGCTTTCTTT

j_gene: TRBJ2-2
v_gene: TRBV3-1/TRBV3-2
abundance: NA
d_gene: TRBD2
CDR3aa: CASSPLAGETGELFF
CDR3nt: TGTGCCAGCAGTCCTCTAGCGGGGGAAACCGGGGAGCTGTTTTTT

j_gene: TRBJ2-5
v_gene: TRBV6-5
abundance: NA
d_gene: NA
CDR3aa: CASSRSWVRETQYF
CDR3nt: TGTGCCAGCTCTAGGTCGTGGGTACGGGAGACCCAGTACTTC

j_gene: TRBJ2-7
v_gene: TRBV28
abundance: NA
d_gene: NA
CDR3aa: CASSSPGRSKNYEQYF
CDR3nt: TGTGCCAGCAGTTCCCCCGGCAGGTCCAAAAACTACGAGCAGTACTTC

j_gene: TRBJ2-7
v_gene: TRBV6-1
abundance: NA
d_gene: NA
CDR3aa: CASSELVRSSYEQYF
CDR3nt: TGTGCCAGCAGTGAGTTAGTCAGAAGCTCCTACGAGCAGTACTTC

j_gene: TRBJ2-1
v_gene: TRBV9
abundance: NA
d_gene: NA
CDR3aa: CASSVEAGRTNDEQFF
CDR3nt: TGTGCCAGCAGCGTAGAGGCAGGCAGGACAAACGATGAGCAGTTCTTC

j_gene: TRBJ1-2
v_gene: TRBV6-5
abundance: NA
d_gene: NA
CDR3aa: CASSRTAYNYGYTF
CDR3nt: TGTGCCAGCAGTCGGACAGCCTATAACTATGGCTACACCTTC

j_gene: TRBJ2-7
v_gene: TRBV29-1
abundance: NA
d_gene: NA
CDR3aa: CSVGEVYEQYF
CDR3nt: TGCAGCGTTGGCGAGGTATACGAGCAGTACTTC

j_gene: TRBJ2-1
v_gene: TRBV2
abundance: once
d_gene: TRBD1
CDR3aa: CASSGQGMSNEQFF
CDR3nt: TGTGCCAGCAGTGGACAGGGTATGTCCAATGAGCAGTTCTTC

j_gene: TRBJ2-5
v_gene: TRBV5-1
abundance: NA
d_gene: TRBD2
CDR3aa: CASSFSGTRGLETQYF
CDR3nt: TGCGCCAGCAGCTTTTCCGGGACTAGGGGGTTAGAGACCCAGTACTTC

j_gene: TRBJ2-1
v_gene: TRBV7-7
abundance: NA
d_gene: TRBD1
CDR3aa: CASSPGQGYYNEQFF
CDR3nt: TGTGCCAGCAGCCCCGGACAGGGCTATTACAATGAGCAGTTCTTC

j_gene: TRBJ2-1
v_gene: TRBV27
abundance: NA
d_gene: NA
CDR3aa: CASSLQAHNEQFF
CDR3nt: TGTGCCAGCAGTTTACAGGCGCACAATGAGCAGTTCTTC

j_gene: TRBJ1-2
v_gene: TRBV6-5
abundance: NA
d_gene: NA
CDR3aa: CASSDPGHLNYGYTF
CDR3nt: TGTGCCAGCAGCGACCCGGGACACCTAAACTATGGCTACACCTTC

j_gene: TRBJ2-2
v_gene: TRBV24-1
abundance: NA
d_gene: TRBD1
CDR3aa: CATSDSGQGVTGELFF
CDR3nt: TGTGCCACCAGTGACTCGGGACAGGGGGTGACCGGGGAGCTGTTTTTT

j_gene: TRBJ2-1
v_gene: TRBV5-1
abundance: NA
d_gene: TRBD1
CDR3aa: CASSETGNDEQFF
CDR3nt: TGCGCCAGCAGCGAGACAGGGAACGATGAGCAGTTCTTC

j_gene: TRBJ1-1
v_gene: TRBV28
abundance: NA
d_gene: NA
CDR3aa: CASSLAGEATEAFF
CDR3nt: TGTGCCAGCAGTTTGGCCGGGGAGGCCACTGAAGCTTTCTTT

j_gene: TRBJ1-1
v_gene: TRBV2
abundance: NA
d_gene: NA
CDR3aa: CASSVEKGEAFF
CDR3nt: TGTGCCAGCAGCGTTGAGAAGGGTGAAGCTTTCTTT

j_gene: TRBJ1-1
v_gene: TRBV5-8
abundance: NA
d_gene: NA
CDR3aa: CASSEFFGTEAFF
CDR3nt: TGTGCCAGCTCCGAATTTTTTGGCACTGAAGCTTTCTTT

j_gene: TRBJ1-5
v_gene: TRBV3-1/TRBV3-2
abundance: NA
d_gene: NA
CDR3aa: CASSLIRRAGEPQHF
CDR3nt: TGTGCCAGCAGCCTAATAAGGAGGGCGGGGGAGCCCCAGCATTTT

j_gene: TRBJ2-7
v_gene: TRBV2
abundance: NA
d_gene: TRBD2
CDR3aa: CASSPLRGGYEQYF
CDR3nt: TGTGCCAGCAGTCCTCTCCGGGGGGGGTACGAGCAGTACTTC

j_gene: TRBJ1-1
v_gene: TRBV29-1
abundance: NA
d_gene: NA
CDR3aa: CSAGVEGGTEAFF
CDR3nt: TGCAGCGCCGGCGTAGAAGGTGGCACTGAAGCTTTCTTT

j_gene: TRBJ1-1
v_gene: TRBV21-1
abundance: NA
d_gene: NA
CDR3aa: CASSKWAFF
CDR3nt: TGTGCCAGCAGCAAGTGGGCTTTCTTT

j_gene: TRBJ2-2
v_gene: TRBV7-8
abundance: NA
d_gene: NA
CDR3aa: CASSRDTGELFF
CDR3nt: TGTGCCAGCAGTAGGGACACCGGGGAGCTGTTTTTT

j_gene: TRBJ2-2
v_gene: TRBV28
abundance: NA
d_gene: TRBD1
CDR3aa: CASSAGRTTGVTGELFF
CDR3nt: TGTGCCAGCTCCGCGGGGAGGACGACAGGGGTGACCGGGGAGCTGTTTTTT

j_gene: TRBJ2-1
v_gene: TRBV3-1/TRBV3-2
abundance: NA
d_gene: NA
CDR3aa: CASRRQAIGEQFF
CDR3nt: TGTGCCAGCAGGAGACAGGCCATAGGTGAGCAGTTCTTC

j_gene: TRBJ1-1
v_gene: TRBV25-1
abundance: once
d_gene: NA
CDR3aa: CASNIGDGKAFF
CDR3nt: TGTGCCAGCAATATAGGGGATGGTAAAGCTTTCTTT

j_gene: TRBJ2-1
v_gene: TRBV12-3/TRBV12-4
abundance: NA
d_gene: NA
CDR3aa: CASARVGAEQFF
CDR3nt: TGTGCCAGCGCAAGGGTGGGCGCTGAGCAGTTCTTC

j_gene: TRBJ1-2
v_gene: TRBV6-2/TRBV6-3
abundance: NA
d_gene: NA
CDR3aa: CASSYGTPGYTF
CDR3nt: TGTGCCAGCAGTTACGGGACACCGGGCTACACCTTC

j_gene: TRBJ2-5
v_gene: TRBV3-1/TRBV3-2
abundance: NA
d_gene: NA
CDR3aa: CASSYEETQYF
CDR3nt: TGTGCCAGCAGCTACGAAGAGACCCAGTACTTC